The rows below give T cell receptor beta chains drawn from one sample of a study of blood T cell repertoires in COVID-19. Data came from immunoSEQ multiplex PCR; TCRdb stores just in-frame clones and leaves some out. Of 200,000 to 250,000 clones in the sample, around four fifths were seen once. The sequencing sample was made of peripheral blood. Receptors were obtained from a woman aged 80 or over with COVID-19, enrolled during active disease. Both conserved end residues are part of each CDR3. A D gene is named only where the DNA matches it firmly. The size entry is marked missing in some rows and otherwise reads once, few, many or a size class.

TRBJ2-7,TRBD1,-,TRBV18,TGTGCCAGCTCACCACCGTACACAGGGGGGCGCGAGCAGTACTTC,CASSPPYTGGREQYF
TRBJ2-1,TRBD1,-,TRBV2,TGTGCCAGTAGTGCAGGACAGGCATCGTACAATGAGCAGTTCTTC,CASSAGQASYNEQFF
TRBJ1-3,-,-,TRBV18,TGTGCCAGCCGCGCTGCCTACTCTGGAAACACCATATATTTT,CASRAAYSGNTIYF
TRBJ2-7,-,-,TRBV20-1,TGCAGTGCATATAACGGGGAGCAGTACTTC,CSAYNGEQYF
TRBJ2-1,-,-,TRBV7-3,TGTGCCAGCAGCTTAGGGCTCTACAATGAGCAGTTCTTC,CASSLGLYNEQFF
TRBJ1-1,TRBD1,-,TRBV5-1,TGCGCCAGCAGCTCCCGGACAGGGGTTGGCACTGAAGCTTTCTTT,CASSSRTGVGTEAFF
TRBJ1-4,-,-,TRBV18,TGTGCCAGCTCTCCGGGACAACGTAATGAAAAACTGTTTTTT,CASSPGQRNEKLFF
TRBJ1-2,TRBD1,-,TRBV5-4,TGTGCCAGCAGCTGGGACAGCGCCTATGGCTACACCTTC,CASSWDSAYGYTF
TRBJ2-3,TRBD2,-,TRBV10-3,TGTGCCATCAATACGGGGGGGAAAACAGATACGCAGTATTTT,CAINTGGKTDTQYF
TRBJ1-3,-,-,TRBV5-4,TGTGCCAGCGCCAGTCAGGGTGCGGGAAACACCATATATTTT,CASASQGAGNTIYF
TRBJ2-7,-,-,TRBV5-1,TGCGCCAGCAGCGCGTCGGAGTACGAGCAGTACTTC,CASSASEYEQYF
TRBJ2-3,-,-,TRBV11-3,TGTGCCAGCAGCTTCGGGGGACGCACAGATACGCAGTATTTT,CASSFGGRTDTQYF
TRBJ1-5,TRBD1,-,TRBV7-9,TGTGCCAGCAGCCCGGGGACCTTAACAGGGGGCAACCAGCCCCAGCATTTT,CASSPGTLTGGNQPQHF
TRBJ1-2,TRBD1,-,TRBV7-9,TGTGCCAGCAGCCCCAGGGGGACTAACTATGGCTACACCTTC,CASSPRGTNYGYTF
TRBJ2-7,-,once,TRBV7-8,TGTGCCAGCAGCGGAGATAGCGGTGCCTACGAGCAGTACTTC,CASSGDSGAYEQYF
TRBJ1-2,-,-,TRBV18,TGTGCCAGCTCATCACAGTCGGTTGGCTACACCTTC,CASSSQSVGYTF
TRBJ2-7,-,-,TRBV7-6,TGTGCCAGCAGCTTTGGAGAGGGCGAGCAGTACTTC,CASSFGEGEQYF
TRBJ1-2,TRBD1,-,TRBV24-1,TGTGCCACCAGTGACACGGGACAGTACTATGGCTACACCTTC,CATSDTGQYYGYTF
TRBJ2-1,-,-,TRBV5-1,TGCGCCAGCAGTAAGGGTGCGACGGGGGGCCCCTACAATGAGCAGTTCTTC,CASSKGATGGPYNEQFF
TRBJ1-1,-,-,TRBV6-5,TGTGCCAGTACCGAAGGGGCAGGTAACACTGAAGCTTTCTTT,CASTEGAGNTEAFF
TRBJ1-5,-,-,TRBV6-1,TGTGCCAGCAGAGAAGGGGGGGGAAATCAGCCCCAGCATTTT,CASREGGGNQPQHF
TRBJ2-7,TRBD1,-,TRBV2,TGTGCCAGCCGCAAGGACAGGGGGGCCTACGAGCAGTACTTC,CASRKDRGAYEQYF
TRBJ2-7,-,-,TRBV28,TGTGCCAGCAGTCGGCCAATGGCGGGGATCTCCTACGAGCAGTACTTC,CASSRPMAGISYEQYF
TRBJ2-7,-,-,TRBV30,TGTGCCTGGAGTAACAGGGTAGGGTACGAGCAGTACTTC,CAWSNRVGYEQYF
TRBJ1-1,-,-,TRBV11-2,TGTGCCAGCAGCTTAGCCCCAGGGTACACTGAAGCTTTCTTT,CASSLAPGYTEAFF
TRBJ1-1,-,-,TRBV5-4,TGTGCCAGCAGCCCCTCGGGGTCATTTGAAGCTTTCTTT,CASSPSGSFEAFF
TRBJ2-5,TRBD1,-,TRBV7-8,TGTGCCAGCAGCTCCCTGGTGGACAGGGGCGGTGGTGTGACCCAGTACTTC,CASSSLVDRGGGVTQYF
TRBJ2-4,TRBD2,-,TRBV7-2,TGTGCCAGCAGCTTAGGATTAGCGGGAAACATTCAGTACTTC,CASSLGLAGNIQYF
TRBJ1-5,-,-,TRBV6-2/TRBV6-3,TGTGCCAGCAGCCCCAGACGGACGAGGGATCAGCCCCAGCATTTT,CASSPRRTRDQPQHF
TRBJ2-2,TRBD1,-,TRBV28,TGTGCCATCCGACAGGGCAGGACCGGGGAGCTGTTTTTT,CAIRQGRTGELFF
TRBJ2-3,-,once,TRBV7-3,TGTGCCAGCAGCTTGTCTGGAGGCACAGATACGCAGTATTTT,CASSLSGGTDTQYF
TRBJ2-3,-,-,TRBV18,TGTGCCAGCTCGCCTGGACTTACAGATACGCAGTATTTT,CASSPGLTDTQYF
TRBJ2-7,-,-,TRBV19,TGTGCCAGTAGTATTGCAGGGGTAGGCTACGAGCAGTACTTC,CASSIAGVGYEQYF
TRBJ1-4,-,many,TRBV7-9,TGTGCCAGCAGCTTAGGGAGCGGATGGGAAAAACTGTTTTTT,CASSLGSGWEKLFF
TRBJ1-4,TRBD1,-,TRBV2,TGTGCCAGCACGGGACAGGGGGTTGAAAAACTGTTTTTT,CASTGQGVEKLFF
TRBJ1-1,-,-,TRBV28,TGTGCCAGCAGTTTAAAACAGGGAGAAGCTTTCTTT,CASSLKQGEAFF
TRBJ2-1,TRBD1,-,TRBV5-1,TGCGCCAGCAGCCGAGGACAGGGACCCTACAATGAGCAGTTCTTC,CASSRGQGPYNEQFF
TRBJ2-1,TRBD2,-,TRBV2,TGTGCCAGCAGTTCTCTACTAGCGGGCTCCTACAATGAGCAGTTCTTC,CASSSLLAGSYNEQFF
TRBJ1-2,-,-,TRBV18,TGTGCCAGCTCACCGGTCCTGGGACAATCGGAAGATGGCTACACCTTC,CASSPVLGQSEDGYTF
TRBJ1-1,-,-,TRBV5-1,TGCGCCAGCAGGATGAGTGTTTCGAACACTGAAGCTTTCTTT,CASRMSVSNTEAFF
TRBJ1-3,TRBD1,-,TRBV7-9,TGTGCCAGCAGCTCGGACAGGGCCTACTCTGGAAACACCATATATTTT,CASSSDRAYSGNTIYF
TRBJ1-1,-,-,TRBV7-2,TGTGCCAGCAGCTTAATCTCGGCTGGGGGCGGTGTTGAAGCTTTATTT,CASSLISAGGGVEALF
TRBJ2-6,-,-,TRBV19,TGTGCCAGTACCCGACAGGTAGGGTCTCCTGGGGCCAACGTCCTGACTTTC,CASTRQVGSPGANVLTF
TRBJ1-5,-,-,TRBV19,TGTGCCAGTAGTACAAGGACAGTTAGCAATCAGCCCCAGCATTTT,CASSTRTVSNQPQHF
TRBJ1-5,-,once,TRBV28,TGTGCCAGCAGTGAGGGCTTAGCAATTCAGCCCCAGCATTTT,CASSEGLAIQPQHF
TRBJ1-1,TRBD1,few,TRBV29-1,TGCAGCACCATGGACAGGGGAGGGCCAACTGAAGCTTTCTTT,CSTMDRGGPTEAFF
TRBJ1-6,-,once,TRBV6-5,TGTGCCAGCAGTACACAGGGAAATAATTCACCCCTCCACTTT,CASSTQGNNSPLHF
TRBJ2-1,TRBD2,-,TRBV30,TGTGCCTGGAGACTAGCGGGGGGGCGGTACAATGAGCAGTTCTTC,CAWRLAGGRYNEQFF
TRBJ1-6,-,-,TRBV18,TGTGCCAGCTCACCTCAGACAGGACGATATAATTCACCCCTCCACTTT,CASSPQTGRYNSPLHF
TRBJ1-6,-,-,TRBV19,TGTGCCAGTACAGGCAGGATAGAAAATTCACCCCTCCACTTT,CASTGRIENSPLHF
TRBJ1-2,-,-,TRBV28,TGTGCCAGCAGTTTGTTGGCAATGCGGTATGGCTACACCTTC,CASSLLAMRYGYTF
TRBJ1-5,-,few,TRBV2,TGTGCCAGCAGACTTAGAAGCGGGGAGGTTCAGCCCCAGCATTTT,CASRLRSGEVQPQHF
TRBJ2-2,-,-,TRBV9,TGTGCCAGCAGCCGTACTAGTTCCACCGGGGAGCTGTTTTTT,CASSRTSSTGELFF
TRBJ1-3,-,-,TRBV7-9,TGTGCCAGCAGGAACTCAGGATCGTCCGGAAACACCATATATTTT,CASRNSGSSGNTIYF